The rows below give T cell receptor beta chains drawn from one sample of a study of a mutant IDH1 vaccine in newly diagnosed glioma. TCRdb's copy holds only in-frame clones and misses some; the assay was immunoSEQ multiplex PCR. The sample comprises 50,000 to 65,000 clones, over 70% of which are singletons, and approximately 3.6% rests with the top ten. These TCRs are of unknown antigen specificity. The sequences come from PBMCs, collected from a glioma patient whose treatment included an IDH1 peptide vaccine. Source of these receptors: a man in his thirties or forties with glioma. Both conserved end residues are part of each CDR3. A D gene is named only where the DNA matches it firmly. Clone size, where shown, is once, few, many, or a class for clones that have expanded.

NA | NA | TRBJ1-2 | TRBV4-1 | 16 | TGCGCCAGCAGCCAAGATCGGGGCCGGATACCCTATGGCTACACCTTC | CASSQDRGRIPYGYTF
TRBD2 | NA | TRBJ2-1 | TRBV5-1 | 17 | TGCGCCAGCAGCTTGGCCGCCTCGGGGGGGCTGAGGCATGAGCAGTTCTTC | CASSLAASGGLRHEQFF
NA | NA | TRBJ1-5 | TRBV6-5 | 11 | TGTGCCAGCGGGATCAATCAGCCCCAGCATTTT | CASGINQPQHF
NA | NA | TRBJ2-3 | TRBV19 | 15 | TGTGCCAGTAGTATAGATCCGCGATTCGGAGATACGCAGTATTTT | CASSIDPRFGDTQYF
TRBD1 | NA | TRBJ1-2 | TRBV28 | 16 | TGTGCCAGCAGTATACCAATCAGGGGGGAAAACTATGGCTACACCTTC | CASSIPIRGENYGYTF
TRBD1 | NA | TRBJ2-3 | TRBV7-6 | 17 | TGTGCCAGCAGCTTATCCTCGCCGACAGGGTCGAGGGATACGCAGTATTTT | CASSLSSPTGSRDTQYF
NA | NA | TRBJ2-3 | TRBV7-9 | 16 | TGTGCCAGCACCCCCGGGCGGAGGGAAAGCACAGATACGCAGTATTTT | CASTPGRRESTDTQYF
NA | NA | TRBJ1-3 | TRBV5-1 | 13 | TGCGCCAGCAGCGGCCCCAGCGGATACACCATATATTTT | CASSGPSGYTIYF
NA | NA | TRBJ2-5 | TRBV7-9 | 15 | TGTGCCAGCAGCTTAGTTGTGGGGCAGGGCGAGACCCAGTACTTC | CASSLVVGQGETQYF
TRBD1 | NA | TRBJ1-1 | TRBV2 | 15 | TGTGCCAGCAGTGATCCTTACAGGGGTTACACTGAAGCTTTCTTT | CASSDPYRGYTEAFF
NA | NA | TRBJ2-2 | TRBV7-7 | 14 | TGTGCCAGCACGGGAGACCGGAACACCGGGGAGCTGTTTTTT | CASTGDRNTGELFF
TRBD1 | NA | TRBJ2-4 | TRBV27 | 17 | TGTGCCAGCAGTTTGGAATTCAACCCGGGACAGAAAAACATTCAGTACTTC | CASSLEFNPGQKNIQYF
NA | NA | TRBJ1-5 | TRBV6-5 | 14 | TGTGCCAGCCAACTGGGGGGGTACAATCAGCCCCAGCATTTT | CASQLGGYNQPQHF
TRBD1 | NA | TRBJ2-2 | TRBV2 | 15 | TGTGCCAGCAGTCTGACAGGGGCGAACACCGGGGAGCTGTTTTTT | CASSLTGANTGELFF
NA | NA | TRBJ1-1 | TRBV15 | 15 | TGTGCCACCAGCAGACAGGGTAAAGGGACACCTGAAGCTTTCTTT | CATSRQGKGTPEAFF
NA | NA | TRBJ1-4 | TRBV13 | 16 | TGTGCCAGCAGCTCGAGCGGGTGGGATGGTGATGAAAAACTGTTTTTT | CASSSSGWDGDEKLFF
NA | NA | TRBJ1-5 | TRBV6-5 | 14 | TGTGCCAGCAGTTACTCGTATGGAAACCAGCCCCAGCATTTT | CASSYSYGNQPQHF
NA | NA | TRBJ1-1 | TRBV28 | 14 | TGTGCCAGCCCTTTGCCGGGGGTGAACACTGAAGCTTTCTTT | CASPLPGVNTEAFF
NA | NA | TRBJ2-6 | TRBV27 | 17 | TGTGCCAGCAGTTTCCTCTACGCCTCCTCTGGGGCCAACGTCCTGACTTTC | CASSFLYASSGANVLTF
TRBD1 | NA | TRBJ1-6 | TRBV4-1 | 18 | TGCGCCAGCAGCCAACGGGTCCCGGGACAGGGTATGGCTTCACCCCTCCACTTT | CASSQRVPGQGMASPLHF
TRBD1 | once | TRBJ2-4 | TRBV6-5 | 14 | TGTGCCAGCAGCCCCATGGACAGGGGGAACATTCAGTACTTC | CASSPMDRGNIQYF
NA | NA | TRBJ2-7 | TRBV28 | 15 | TGTGCCAGCACTCCGATCGGGACGGACTCCTACGAGCAGTACTTC | CASTPIGTDSYEQYF
NA | once | TRBJ1-2 | TRBV6-1 | 14 | TGTGCCAGCAGCAGGGGTCGTAGGGACTATGGCTACACCTTC | CASSRGRRDYGYTF
NA | NA | TRBJ2-3 | TRBV11-2 | 17 | TGTGCCAGCAGCTTGGGAGACAGGGGAGGGGACACAGATACGCAGTATTTT | CASSLGDRGGDTDTQYF
NA | few | TRBJ1-4 | TRBV7-9 | 14 | TGTGCCAGCAGCTCGGGCTTCACTAATGAAAAACTGTTTTTT | CASSSGFTNEKLFF
NA | NA | TRBJ1-2 | TRBV7-9 | 15 | TGTGCCAGCAGTAAGGGACACGGACTAACATATGGCTACACCTTC | CASSKGHGLTYGYTF
NA | NA | TRBJ2-3 | TRBV10-3 | 15 | TGTGCCATCAGGGAGACAGGAACTAGCACAGATACGCAGTATTTT | CAIRETGTSTDTQYF
NA | NA | TRBJ2-5 | TRBV2 | 14 | TGTGCCAGCATGTCTCGGGCCCGTCAAGAGACCCAGTACTTC | CASMSRARQETQYF
NA | NA | TRBJ1-2 | TRBV6-6 | 13 | TGTGCCAGCAGTTACTCGACCGTCTATGGCTACACCTTC | CASSYSTVYGYTF
NA | once | TRBJ2-3 | TRBV9 | 15 | TGTGCCAGCAGCGTAGCGGGGCTGGGCACAGATACGCAGTATTTT | CASSVAGLGTDTQYF
NA | NA | TRBJ1-4 | TRBV5-1 | 15 | TGCGCCAGCAGCCCCCCCGGGAGGGAAGGTGAAAAACTGTTTTTT | CASSPPGREGEKLFF
NA | NA | TRBJ2-7 | TRBV5-1 | 13 | TGCGCCAGCAGCTTGATAGGTTCCTACGAGCAGTACTTC | CASSLIGSYEQYF
NA | NA | TRBJ2-2 | TRBV4-1 | 14 | TGCGCCAGCAGCCTTAAGCAGGGGAGCGGGGAGCTGTTTTTT | CASSLKQGSGELFF
NA | NA | TRBJ2-7 | TRBV5-1 | 14 | TGCGCCAGCAGCTTGGGAGGGTCCCAATACGAGCAGTACTTC | CASSLGGSQYEQYF
TRBD1 | once | TRBJ1-2 | TRBV5-5 | 16 | TGTGCCAGCAGCTTGACCCACGGACAGGGAGGCTATGGCTACACCTTC | CASSLTHGQGGYGYTF
NA | NA | TRBJ1-1 | TRBV5-6 | 16 | TGTGCCAGCAGCTTGGTTGGGTTTGGGATGAACACTGAAGCTTTCTTT | CASSLVGFGMNTEAFF
TRBD1 | NA | TRBJ2-2 | TRBV5-6 | 15 | TGTGCCAGCAGCTTGACCTTACAGGGGCCCGGGGAGCTGTTTTTT | CASSLTLQGPGELFF
NA | NA | TRBJ1-2 | TRBV5-1 | 14 | TGCGCCAGCAGCGGGTCGTCGGACACCTATGGCTACACCTTC | CASSGSSDTYGYTF
NA | NA | TRBJ2-7 | TRBV7-9 | 15 | TGTGCCAGCAGTTACCGGGGCGTCTTTACGGGGGAGCAGTACTTC | CASSYRGVFTGEQYF
TRBD2 | NA | TRBJ2-1 | TRBV18 | 15 | TGTGCCAGCTCACCTACTAGCGGGGGGGGACATGAGCAGTTCTTC | CASSPTSGGGHEQFF
TRBD2 | NA | TRBJ2-7 | TRBV28 | 15 | TGTGCCAGCAGTTTATGGGGCGGGAGCTCCTACGAGCAGTACTTC | CASSLWGGSSYEQYF
NA | NA | TRBJ1-4 | TRBV6-5 | 13 | TGTGCCAGCAGTTTAGGGCCCGGAGGAAAACTGTTTTTT | CASSLGPGGKLFF
TRBD1 | once | TRBJ2-3 | TRBV30 | 17 | TGTGCCTGGAGTCTTCCGCCGGACCGGGACAGGGCAGATACGCAGTATTTT | CAWSLPPDRDRADTQYF
NA | NA | TRBJ1-3 | TRBV5-5 | 13 | TGTGCCAGCAGCTTGGTGACTGGAAACACCATATATTTT | CASSLVTGNTIYF
NA | NA | TRBJ1-2 | TRBV7-9 | 16 | TGTGCCAGCAGGAAAACCCGAGGGAGGACGGACTATGGCTACACCTTC | CASRKTRGRTDYGYTF
NA | NA | TRBJ1-6 | TRBV7-9 | 15 | TGTGCCAGCAGCGTAGCGGGGGCGACTAATTCACCCCTCCACTTT | CASSVAGATNSPLHF
NA | NA | TRBJ1-4 | TRBV28 | 19 | TGTGCCAGCACCCCTAGGGAGGCGTTGAGACAGTCCACTAATGAAAAACTGTTTTTT | CASTPREALRQSTNEKLFF
NA | NA | TRBJ2-7 | TRBV15 | 13 | TGTGCCACCAGTGAGACAGACTCCTACGAGCAGTACTTC | CATSETDSYEQYF
NA | NA | TRBJ1-5 | TRBV30 | 13 | TGTGCCTGGAGTATAGGGGGCAATCAGCCCCAGCATTTT | CAWSIGGNQPQHF
TRBD2 | NA | TRBJ2-3 | TRBV5-6 | 17 | TGTGCCAGCAGCGAACCGTTTAGCGGGGGTGACACAGATACGCAGTATTTT | CASSEPFSGGDTDTQYF